This paragraph covers one T cell receptor (beta chain) sequence. 60 Vbeta and 13 Jbeta primers were used in PCR. Using immunoSEQ multiplex PCR, the repertoire was profiled, and TCRdb retains in-frame clones only, with some absent. In the table there are around 160,000 clones, approximately 71% of which are singletons. The sample belongs to a study of cytomegalovirus exposure and HLA in healthy donors. Participants comprised healthy donors of bone marrow. Germline V gene data show CDR1 as MDHEN and CDR2 as SYDVKM. V was trimmed by 2 bases and J by 8 bases, leaving 15 bases between them. This CDR3 comprises 14 residues.

The chain uses TRBV28 and TRBJ1-2; D is possibly TRBD1 (5 bases). The sequenced sample consisted of PBMCs. The TCR sequence derives from a woman in her forties in good health and CMV-seropositive. CDR3 coding DNA: TGTGCCAGCAGTTTAACGGGCAGGGCACGAGGCTACACCTTC. Translating gives CASSLTGRARGYTF.